The entry that follows covers one T cell receptor beta chain sequence. The sample is drawn from a study of blood T cell repertoires in COVID-19. TCRdb's table, derived via immunoSEQ multiplex PCR, lists solely in-frame clones and lacks some. The sample contains hundreds of thousands of clones, 85% to 90% of which appear only once. V lost 8 bases and J lost 2, with 13 bases in between. Germline loops: CDR1 SEHNR, CDR2 FQNEAQ (reference sequence). The CDR3 is made up of 14 amino acids. J is TRBJ1-5 and V is TRBV7-9; D is undetermined. This clonotype was obtained from a woman between 40 and 50 years old with COVID-19, enrolled during active disease. Sequenced sample: peripheral blood. The CDR3 loop reads CASSTGGGNQPQHF. In nucleotides, the CDR3 is TGTGCCAGCTCCACGGGCGGGGGCAATCAGCCCCAGCATTTT.